This T cell receptor (beta chain) was obtained from a study of radiotherapy plus CTLA-4 blockade in lung cancer listed by TCRdb under 2018. About the study as a whole: Among the enrolled patients, roughly 19% had an objective response, and less than 40% reached disease control.

The library was prepared using the immunoSEQ multiplex PCR assay. TCRdb re-hosts the immuneACCESS table, in-frame sequences only. Its copies lack some clones; in the studies checked, an unresolved V gene accounts for under half of them, and the cause for the rest is not known. Present in this sample are some 92,000 clones, around 83% of which were seen just once. Roughly 3.5% of the sample is held by the ten biggest clonotypes. With respect to this clone: Its specific antigen is unknown. Base qualities were left out, and no much larger clone turns up one base away.

Study-wide findings and limitations: The strongest predictors of response were reported to be early dynamic shifts in blood T cell clones along with a rise in serum interferon-beta following radiation. TCR clones derived from tumors expanded in peripheral blood after treatment with radiotherapy and ipilimumab.

The study tested focal radiation therapy combined with CTLA-4 blockade (ipilimumab) in patients with chemo-refractory metastatic non-small-cell lung cancer. Taken from cysteine to phenylalanine, the CDR3 has 13 residues. The only DNA kept is the CDR3, 39 bases in frame from the first base. V loses 6 bases, J loses 8 bases, and the germline ends lie 17 bases apart. CDR1 and CDR2 (SGHRS, YFSETQ) derive from the germline V gene. The sequences come from peripheral blood, collected from a patient treated with radiotherapy plus ipilimumab. The receptor comes from a human donor with non-small cell lung cancer who had a partial response to radiotherapy plus ipilimumab. The receptor chain draws on TRBV5-1 and TRBJ1-1; perhaps TRBD1 is the D gene, with 5 bases matching. The DNA sequence follows: TGCGCCAGCACCCAGGGCGGTGAGGTGGAAGCTTTCTTT. Its coded protein is CASTQGGEVEAFF. Joined to the reference TRBV5-1 and TRBJ1-1 proteins, this CDR3 gives the full variable domain: KAGVTQTPRYLIKTRGQQVTLSCSPISGHRSVSWYQQTPGQGLQFLFEYFSETQRNKGNFPGRFSGRQFSNSRSEMNVSTLELGDSALYLCASTQGGEVEAFFGQGTRLTVV.